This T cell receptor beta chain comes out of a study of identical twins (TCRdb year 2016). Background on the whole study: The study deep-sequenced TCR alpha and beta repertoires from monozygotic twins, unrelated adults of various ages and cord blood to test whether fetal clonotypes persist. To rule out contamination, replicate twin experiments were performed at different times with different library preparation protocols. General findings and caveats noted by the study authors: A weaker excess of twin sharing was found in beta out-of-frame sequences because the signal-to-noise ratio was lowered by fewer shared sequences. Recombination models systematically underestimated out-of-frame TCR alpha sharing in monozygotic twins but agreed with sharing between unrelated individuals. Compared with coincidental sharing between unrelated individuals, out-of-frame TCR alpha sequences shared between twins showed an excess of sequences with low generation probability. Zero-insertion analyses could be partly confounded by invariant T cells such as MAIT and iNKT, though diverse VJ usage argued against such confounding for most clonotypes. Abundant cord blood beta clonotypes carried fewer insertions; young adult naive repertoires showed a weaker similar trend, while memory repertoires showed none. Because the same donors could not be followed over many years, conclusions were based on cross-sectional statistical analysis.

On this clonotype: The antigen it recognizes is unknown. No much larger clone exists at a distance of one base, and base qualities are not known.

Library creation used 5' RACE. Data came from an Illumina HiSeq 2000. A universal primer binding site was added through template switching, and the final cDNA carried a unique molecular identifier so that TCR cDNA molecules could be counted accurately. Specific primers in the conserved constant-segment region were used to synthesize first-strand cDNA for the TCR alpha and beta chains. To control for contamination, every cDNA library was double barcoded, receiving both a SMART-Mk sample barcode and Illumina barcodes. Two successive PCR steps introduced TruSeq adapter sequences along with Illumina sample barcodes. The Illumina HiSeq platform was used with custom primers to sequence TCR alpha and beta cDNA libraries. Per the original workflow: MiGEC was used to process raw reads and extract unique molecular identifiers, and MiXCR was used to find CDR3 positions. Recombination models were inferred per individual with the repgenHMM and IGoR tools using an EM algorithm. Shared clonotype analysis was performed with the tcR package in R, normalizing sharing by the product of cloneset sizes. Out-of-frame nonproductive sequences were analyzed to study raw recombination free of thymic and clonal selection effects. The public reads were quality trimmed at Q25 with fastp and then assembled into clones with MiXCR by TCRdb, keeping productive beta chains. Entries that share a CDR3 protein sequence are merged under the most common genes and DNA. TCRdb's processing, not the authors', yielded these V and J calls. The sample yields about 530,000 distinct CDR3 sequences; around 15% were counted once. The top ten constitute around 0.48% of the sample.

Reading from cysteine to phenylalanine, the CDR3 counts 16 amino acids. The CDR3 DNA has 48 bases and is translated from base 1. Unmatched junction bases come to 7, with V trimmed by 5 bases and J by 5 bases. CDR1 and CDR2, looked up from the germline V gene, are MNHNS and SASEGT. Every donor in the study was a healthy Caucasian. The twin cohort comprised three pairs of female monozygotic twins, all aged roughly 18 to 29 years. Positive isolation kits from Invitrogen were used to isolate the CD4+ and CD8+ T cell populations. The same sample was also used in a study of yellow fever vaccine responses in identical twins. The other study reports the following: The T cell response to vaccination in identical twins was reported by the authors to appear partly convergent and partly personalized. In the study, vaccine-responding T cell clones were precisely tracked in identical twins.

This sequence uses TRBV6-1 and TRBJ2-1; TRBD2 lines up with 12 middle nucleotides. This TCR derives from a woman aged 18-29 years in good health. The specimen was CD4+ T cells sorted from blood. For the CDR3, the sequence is CASSTRTSGNDNEQFF. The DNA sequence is TGTGCCAGCAGTACCCGGACTAGCGGGAACGACAATGAGCAGTTCTTC.